The TCR beta chain under discussion was sequenced for a study of shared clonotypes between healthy human individuals. Study at large: With ages of 18 to 49, the donors were two women and a few men. Study outcomes and limitations: It was expected that sequencing depth would affect clonotype sharing among donors. Naive subsets generally had larger estimated richness than memory subsets.

V dropped 3 bases and J dropped 7 bases, with 12 bases sitting between them. Germline assignment: CDR1 LNHDA and CDR2 SQIVND (reference sequence). This CDR3 has 13 amino acids. Profiled with immunoSEQ multiplex PCR; TCRdb holds only in-frame clones, not every one. The sample includes about 1.1 million clones, roughly 74% of them seen just once. The study separated CD4+ cells into CD45RA+ naive and CD45RA-negative memory subsets. With regard to this clone: As yet, its antigen is unknown.

Sequencing input: memory CD4+ T cells from PBMCs. As to subset: CD45RA-negative fraction. The chain couples TRBV19 to TRBJ1-2; maybe TRBD1 (5 bases). The TCR sequence derives from a man between 18 and 35 years old in good health. Some clones in this sample may be carry-over from other donors' samples. The CDR3 here is CASSIRGETGYTF. CDR3 DNA sequence: TGTGCCAGTAGTATCCGGGGCGAGACTGGCTACACCTTC.